These 14 T cell receptor beta chains were sequenced from one sample in a study of CD8 T cells in ankylosing spondylitis. One entry per CDR3 protein, called by TCRdb with MiXCR from the 5' RACE reads. The table has 69,000 or so distinct CDR3 sequences, approximately 5% seen once. The sample consisted of blood, either unsorted or a sorted T cell fraction (not recorded which). Receptor source: a male donor with ankylosing spondylitis or in good health (not recorded which).

This clonotype came up many times. The CDR3, as DNA: TGCAGCGCCGGCGTCCCGGGACAGGGAACGGGCTCCTACGAGCAGTACTTC. Amino acid sequence: CSAGVPGQGTGSYEQYF. The genes are TRBV29-1 and TRBJ2-7; 9 bases match TRBD1. The CDR3 contains 17 residues. J gave up 0 bases and V 7 bases, and 16 bases lay outside the gene matches. In germline, CDR1 is SQVTM, CDR2 ANQGSEA.

There are many counts of this clonotype. One junction end does not reproduce the germline sequence, and a read error may be involved. This sequence joins TRBV2 and TRBJ2-5; D possibly corresponds to TRBD1 (5 bases). This CDR3 spans 15 amino acids. Germline V gene sequence: CDR1 SNHLY, CDR2 FYNNEI. In DNA, the CDR3 is TGTGTCAGCAGTGAGTTGACAGCCCTCCAAGAGACCCAGTACTTC. Its protein product is CVSSELTALQETQYF.

This clonotype was picked up many times. The chain has TRBV18 and TRBJ1-2; 12 nucleotides agree with TRBD1. CDR3 length equals 17 residues. J was trimmed by 6 bases and V by 4 bases; bases with no gene match: 12. Germline V gene lookup returns CDR1 KGHSH and CDR2 LQKENI. CDR3 protein: CASSHGTGGAGTHGYTF. DNA for the CDR3: TGTGCCAGCTCACATGGGACAGGGGGCGCAGGAACCCATGGCTACACCTTC.

In this sample, this clonotype turned up many times. The rearrangement uses TRBV12-3 or TRBV12-4 and TRBJ2-7; D call uncertain. V was trimmed by 6 bases and J by 2 bases, leaving 8 bases between them. This CDR3 is 12 amino acids long. The CDR3 DNA follows: TGTGCCAGCAGCCTGGCCGCCTACGAGCAGTACTTC. This encodes CASSLAAYEQYF.

Ten or more counts support this clonotype. The V call is TRBV20-1, the J call TRBJ1-5; D might be TRBD1 (5 bases). Trimming left V 3 bases short and J 6 bases short, with 9 bases between. Germline CDR1 reads DFQATT; CDR2 reads SNEGSKA (reference sequence). The CDR3 has 12 amino acids. The DNA of the CDR3 is TGCAGTGCTAGCCCAGGGATTCAGCCCCAGCATTTT. Protein: CSASPGIQPQHF.

There are many counts of this clonotype. The genes are TRBV9 and TRBJ2-1, with D hard to call. The CDR3 has 11 residues. V was pared by 0 bases and J by 9 bases, with 4 bases between. Germline assignment: CDR1 SGDLS and CDR2 YYNGEE. In DNA, the CDR3 is TGTGCCAGCAGCGTAGCTGGTGAGCAGTTCTTC. As protein: CASSVAGEQFF.

There are many counts of this clonotype. The chain couples TRBV3-1 to TRBJ1-1, with D maybe TRBD1 (6 bases). CDR3 length: 14 residues. Germline lookup yields CDR1 LGHDT and CDR2 YNNKEL (reference sequence). Deletions cut 7 bases from V and 4 bases from J, with 16 bases between. The CDR3 sequence is CASTLDRTGTEAFF. In DNA, the CDR3 is TGTGCCAGCACCCTCGACAGGACGGGCACTGAAGCTTTCTTT.

This clonotype was picked up many times. The chain is built from TRBV6-5 and TRBJ2-7; D might be TRBD1 (6 bases). V lost 6 bases and J lost 4, with 13 bases in between. Looked up from germline, CDR1 is MNHEY and CDR2 is SVGAGI. The CDR3 has 13 residues. CDR3 in amino acids: CASRGQKVYEQYF. The DNA of the CDR3 is TGTGCCAGCAGGGGACAAAAGGTGTACGAGCAGTACTTC.

This clonotype was observed many times. This chain uses TRBV20-1 with TRBJ1-1; D is unresolved. Trimming left V 2 bases short and J 1 base short, with 11 bases between. CDR1 and CDR2 from the germline V gene are DFQATT and SNEGSKA (reference sequence). CDR3 size: 14 residues. CDR3 sequence (DNA): TGCAGTGCTAGATTTGGATCCTCGAACACTGAAGCTTTCTTT. This encodes CSARFGSSNTEAFF.

This clonotype was seen many times. J is TRBJ2-1 and V is TRBV20-1; D may correspond to TRBD1 or TRBD2 (5 bases each). CDR1 and CDR2 (germline): DFQATT, SNEGSKA (reference sequence). This CDR3 is built from 14 residues. The V gene lost 1 base and the J gene lost 5 bases, with 12 bases spanning the gap. Written as DNA, the CDR3 is TGCAGTGCTAGAGGGGGGAGCGTCAACAATGAGCAGTTCTTC. It translates to CSARGGSVNNEQFF.

This clonotype appeared many times. The chain couples TRBV20-1 to TRBJ1-6; D ambiguous. The CDR3 consists of 13 residues. Germline V gene lookup returns CDR1 DFQATT and CDR2 SNEGSKA (reference sequence). V was clipped by 0 bases and J by 8 bases, with 8 bases between them. As DNA, the CDR3 is TGCAGTGCTAGAGAGGATGGGGATTCACCCCTCCACTTT. The encoded protein is CSAREDGDSPLHF.

This clonotype was counted ten times or more. J is TRBJ2-5 and V is TRBV27, with D perhaps being TRBD1 or TRBD2 (5 bases each). This CDR3 has 15 amino acids. The V and J ends lost 3 bases and 4 bases respectively, with 15 bases between them. Germline loops: CDR1 MNHEY, CDR2 SMNVEV (reference sequence). The CDR3, as DNA: TGTGCCAGCAGTTTTGGGACCTACGAGGGAGAGACCCAGTACTTC. This sequence encodes CASSFGTYEGETQYF.

This clonotype was observed at least ten times. The J gene is TRBJ2-5, the V gene TRBV27, with D uncertain. The CDR3 contains 10 residues. Germline V gene lookup returns CDR1 MNHEY and CDR2 SMNVEV (reference sequence). V lost 8 bases and J 1 base, leaving 2 bases between the germline ends. CDR3 nucleotides: TGTGCCAGCGGCCAAGAGACCCAGTACTTC. Protein: CASGQETQYF.

This clonotype was seen repeatedly, ten times or more. The chain is built from TRBV7-9 and TRBJ2-1; 10 nucleotides align to TRBD2. The CDR3 totals 17 residues. Per germline, CDR1 SEHNR and CDR2 FQNEAQ (reference sequence). Trimming removed 4 bases from V and 7 bases from J; junction bases left unmatched: 13. The CDR3 DNA reads as TGTGCCAGCAGCTCCTGGGAAGAGCGGGGGGGCCTTAATGAGCAGTTCTTC. Its translation: CASSSWEERGGLNEQFF.